One and the same sample provided the 2 T cell receptor beta chains below, sequenced in a study of cytomegalovirus exposure and HLA in healthy donors. This table comes from immunoSEQ multiplex PCR, and its TCRdb copy is limited to in-frame clones, with some not included. The table shows roughly 330,000 clones, with roughly 90% occurring only once. Specimen: PBMCs. These receptors were taken from a woman in her 30s in good health and CMV-seropositive.

Only one count was recorded for this clone. The chain combines TRBV10-3 with TRBJ1-1; D gene uncertain. The V end was cut by 2 bases, the J end by 0 bases, with 10 bases between. The CDR3 runs 15 residues. Germline CDR1 reads ENHRY; CDR2 reads SYGVKD. The CDR3 sequence: CAISETALVNTEAFF. Written as DNA, the CDR3 is TGTGCCATCAGTGAGACCGCGCTCGTGAACACTGAAGCTTTCTTT.

The gene calls are TRBV6-5 and TRBJ1-1, with D tentatively TRBD1 (5 bases). In germline, CDR1 is MNHEY, CDR2 SVGAGI. Trimming cost V 6 bases and J 6 bases, with 14 bases left between them. The CDR3 consists of 13 residues. CDR3 in DNA: TGTGCCAGCAGCGCAGGGATTTGGGCTGAAGCTTTCTTT. This gives the protein CASSAGIWAEAFF.